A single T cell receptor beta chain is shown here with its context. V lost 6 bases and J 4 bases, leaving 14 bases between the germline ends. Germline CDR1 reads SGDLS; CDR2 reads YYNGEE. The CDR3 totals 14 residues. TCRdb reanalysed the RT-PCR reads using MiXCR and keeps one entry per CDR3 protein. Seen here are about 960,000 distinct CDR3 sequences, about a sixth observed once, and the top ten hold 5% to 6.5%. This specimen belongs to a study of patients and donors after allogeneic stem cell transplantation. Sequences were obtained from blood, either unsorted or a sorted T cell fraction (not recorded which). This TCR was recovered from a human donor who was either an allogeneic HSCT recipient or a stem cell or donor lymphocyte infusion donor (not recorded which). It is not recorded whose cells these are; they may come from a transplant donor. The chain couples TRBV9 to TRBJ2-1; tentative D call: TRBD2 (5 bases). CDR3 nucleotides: TGTGCCAGCACCCAAGTGGACTTATACAATGAGCAGTTCTTC. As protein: CASTQVDLYNEQFF.